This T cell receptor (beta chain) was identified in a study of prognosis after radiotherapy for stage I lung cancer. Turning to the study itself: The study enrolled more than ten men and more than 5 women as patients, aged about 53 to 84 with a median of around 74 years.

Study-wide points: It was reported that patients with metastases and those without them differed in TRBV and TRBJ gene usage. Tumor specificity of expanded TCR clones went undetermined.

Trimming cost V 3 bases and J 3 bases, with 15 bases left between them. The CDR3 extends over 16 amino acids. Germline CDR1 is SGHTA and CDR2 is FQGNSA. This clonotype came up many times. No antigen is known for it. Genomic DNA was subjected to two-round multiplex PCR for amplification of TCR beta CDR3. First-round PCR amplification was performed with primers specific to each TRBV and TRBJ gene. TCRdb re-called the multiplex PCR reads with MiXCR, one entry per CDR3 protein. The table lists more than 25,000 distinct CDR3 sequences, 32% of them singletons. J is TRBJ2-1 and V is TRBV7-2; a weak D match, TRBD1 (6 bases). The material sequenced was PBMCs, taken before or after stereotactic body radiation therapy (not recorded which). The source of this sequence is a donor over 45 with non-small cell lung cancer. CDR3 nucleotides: TGTGCCAGCAGCTTCCGCCGGGACACCTACTACAATGAGCAGTTCTTC. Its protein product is CASSFRRDTYYNEQFF.